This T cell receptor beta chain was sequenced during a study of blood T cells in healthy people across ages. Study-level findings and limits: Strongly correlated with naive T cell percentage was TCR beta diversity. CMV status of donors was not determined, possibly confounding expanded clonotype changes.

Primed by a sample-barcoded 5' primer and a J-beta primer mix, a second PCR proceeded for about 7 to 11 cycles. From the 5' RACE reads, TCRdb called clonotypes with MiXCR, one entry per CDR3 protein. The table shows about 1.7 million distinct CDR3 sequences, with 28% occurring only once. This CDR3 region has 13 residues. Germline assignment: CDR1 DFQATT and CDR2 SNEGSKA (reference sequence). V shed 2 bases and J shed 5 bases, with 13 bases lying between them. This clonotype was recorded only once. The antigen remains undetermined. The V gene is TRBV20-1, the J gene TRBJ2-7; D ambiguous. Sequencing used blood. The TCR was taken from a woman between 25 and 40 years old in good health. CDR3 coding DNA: TGCAGTGCTAGACGGGTCGGCACCCACGAGCAGTACTTC. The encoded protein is CSARRVGTHEQYF.